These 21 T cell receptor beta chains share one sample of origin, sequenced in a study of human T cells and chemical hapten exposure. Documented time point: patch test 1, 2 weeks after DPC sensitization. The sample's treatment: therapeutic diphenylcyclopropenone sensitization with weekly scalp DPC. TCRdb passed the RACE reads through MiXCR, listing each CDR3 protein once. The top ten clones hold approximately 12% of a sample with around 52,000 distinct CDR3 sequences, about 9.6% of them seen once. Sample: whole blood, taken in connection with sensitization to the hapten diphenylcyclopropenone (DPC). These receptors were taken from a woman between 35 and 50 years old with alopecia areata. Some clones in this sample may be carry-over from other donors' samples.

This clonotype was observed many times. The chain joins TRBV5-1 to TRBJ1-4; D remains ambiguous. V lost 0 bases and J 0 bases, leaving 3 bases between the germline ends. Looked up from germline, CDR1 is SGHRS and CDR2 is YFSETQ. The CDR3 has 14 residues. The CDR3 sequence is CASSLGATNEKLFF. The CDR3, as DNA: TGCGCCAGCAGCTTGGGAGCAACTAATGAAAAACTGTTTTTT.

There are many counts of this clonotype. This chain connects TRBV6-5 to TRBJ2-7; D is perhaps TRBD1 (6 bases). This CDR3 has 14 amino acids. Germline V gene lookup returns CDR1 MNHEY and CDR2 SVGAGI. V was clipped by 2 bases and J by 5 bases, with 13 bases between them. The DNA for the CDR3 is TGTGCCAGCAGTTACAGGGGGACAATCCACGAGCAGTACTTC. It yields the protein CASSYRGTIHEQYF.

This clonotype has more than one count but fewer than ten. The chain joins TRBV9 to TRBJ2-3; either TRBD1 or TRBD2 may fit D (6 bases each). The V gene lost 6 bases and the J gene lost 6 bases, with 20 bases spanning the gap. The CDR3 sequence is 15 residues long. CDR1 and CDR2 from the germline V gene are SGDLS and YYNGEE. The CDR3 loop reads CASTLGGGRGDTQYF. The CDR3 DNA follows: TGTGCCAGCACCCTAGGAGGGGGGCGCGGGGATACGCAGTATTTT.

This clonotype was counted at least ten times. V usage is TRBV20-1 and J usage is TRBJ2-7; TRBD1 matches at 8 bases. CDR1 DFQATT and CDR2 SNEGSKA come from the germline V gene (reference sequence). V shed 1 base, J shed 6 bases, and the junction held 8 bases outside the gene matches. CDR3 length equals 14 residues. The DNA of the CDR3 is TGCAGTGCTAGAGCAGGGGGCTCATTTTCCGAGCAGTACTTC. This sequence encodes CSARAGGSFSEQYF.

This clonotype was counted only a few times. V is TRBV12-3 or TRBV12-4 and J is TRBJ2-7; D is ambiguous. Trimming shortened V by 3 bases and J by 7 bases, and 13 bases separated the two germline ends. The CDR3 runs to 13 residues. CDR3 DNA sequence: TGTGCCAGCAGTTTCGCCAACCCGGTTGAGCAGTACTTC. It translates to CASSFANPVEQYF.

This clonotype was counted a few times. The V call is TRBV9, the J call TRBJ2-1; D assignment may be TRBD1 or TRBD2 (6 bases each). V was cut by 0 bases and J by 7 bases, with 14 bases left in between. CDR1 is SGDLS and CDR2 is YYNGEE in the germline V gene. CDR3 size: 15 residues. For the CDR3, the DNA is TGTGCCAGCAGCGTAGATGGGGGGCCCGGGAATGAGCAGTTCTTC. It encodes CASSVDGGPGNEQFF.

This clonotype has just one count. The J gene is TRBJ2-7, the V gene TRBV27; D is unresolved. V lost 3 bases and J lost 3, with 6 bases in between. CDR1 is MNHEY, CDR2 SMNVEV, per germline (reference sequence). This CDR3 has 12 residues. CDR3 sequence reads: CASSFYGYEQYF. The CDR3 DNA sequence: TGTGCCAGCAGTTTTTACGGCTACGAGCAGTACTTC.

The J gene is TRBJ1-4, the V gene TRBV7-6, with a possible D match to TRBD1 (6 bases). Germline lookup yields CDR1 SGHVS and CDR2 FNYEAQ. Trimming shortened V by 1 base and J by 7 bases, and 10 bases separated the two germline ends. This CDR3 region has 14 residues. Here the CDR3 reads CASSLGSGAEKLFF. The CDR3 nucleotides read TGTGCCAGCAGCTTAGGGTCAGGGGCTGAAAAACTGTTTTTT.

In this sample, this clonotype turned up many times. CDR3 nucleotide sequence: TGTGCCAGCACCCTCGGGCTCCACGGCGGGAAGACCCAGTACTTC. Its protein is CASTLGLHGGKTQYF. The chain couples TRBV2 to TRBJ2-5, with D possibly TRBD2 on 6 matching bases. The germline CDR1 and CDR2 sequences are SNHLY and FYNNEI. This CDR3 contains 15 residues. V dropped 7 bases and J dropped 6 bases, with 21 bases sitting between them.

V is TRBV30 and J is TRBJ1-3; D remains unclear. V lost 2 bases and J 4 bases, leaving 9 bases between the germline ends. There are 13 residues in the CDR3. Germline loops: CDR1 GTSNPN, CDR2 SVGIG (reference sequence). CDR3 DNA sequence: TGTGCCTGGAGTCGGACTGGGGGAAACACCATATATTTT. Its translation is CAWSRTGGNTIYF.

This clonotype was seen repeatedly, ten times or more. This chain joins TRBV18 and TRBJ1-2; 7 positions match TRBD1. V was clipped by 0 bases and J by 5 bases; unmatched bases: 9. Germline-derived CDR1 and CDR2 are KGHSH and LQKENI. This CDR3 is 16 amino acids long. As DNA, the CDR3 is TGTGCCAGCTCACCACCCCTTTGGGCAGGGGGGTATGGCTACACCTTC. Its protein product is CASSPPLWAGGYGYTF. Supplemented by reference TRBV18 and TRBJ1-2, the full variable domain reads NAGVMQNPRHLVRRRGQEARLRCSPMKGHSHVYWYRQLPEEGLKFMVYLQKENIIDESGMPKERFSAEFPKEGPSILRIQQVVRGDSAAYFCASSPPLWAGGYGYTFGSGTRLTVV.

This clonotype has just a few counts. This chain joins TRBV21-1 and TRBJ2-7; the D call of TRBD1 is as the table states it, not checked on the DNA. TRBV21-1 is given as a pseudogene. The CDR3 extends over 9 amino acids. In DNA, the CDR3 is TGTGCCAGCAGATTGACAGGTTTAGTC. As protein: CASRLTGLV.

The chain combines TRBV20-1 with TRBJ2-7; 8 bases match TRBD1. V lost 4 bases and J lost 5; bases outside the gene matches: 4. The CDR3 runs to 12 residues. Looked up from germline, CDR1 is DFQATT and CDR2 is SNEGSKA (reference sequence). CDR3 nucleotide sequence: TGCAGTGCTACCGACAGGGGAGACGAGCAGTACTTC. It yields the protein CSATDRGDEQYF.

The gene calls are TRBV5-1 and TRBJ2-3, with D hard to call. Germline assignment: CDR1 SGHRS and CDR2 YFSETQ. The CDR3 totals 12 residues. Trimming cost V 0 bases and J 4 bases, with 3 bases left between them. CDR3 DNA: TGCGCCAGCAGCTTGGTGGCAGATACGCAGTATTTT. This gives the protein CASSLVADTQYF.

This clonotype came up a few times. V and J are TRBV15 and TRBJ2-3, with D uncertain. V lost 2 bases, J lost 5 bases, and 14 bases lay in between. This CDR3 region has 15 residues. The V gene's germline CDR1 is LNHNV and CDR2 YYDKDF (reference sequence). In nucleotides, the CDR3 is TGTGCCACCAGCAGATATAGGGTTGTCCTAGATACGCAGTATTTT. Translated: CATSRYRVVLDTQYF.

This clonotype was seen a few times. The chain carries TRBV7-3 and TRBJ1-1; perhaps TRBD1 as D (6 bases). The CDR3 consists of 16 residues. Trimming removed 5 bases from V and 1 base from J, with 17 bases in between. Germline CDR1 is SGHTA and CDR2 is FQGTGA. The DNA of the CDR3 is TGTGCCAGCAGCCCCTCCGGGACAAAAAGGAACACTGAAGCTTTCTTT. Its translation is CASSPSGTKRNTEAFF.

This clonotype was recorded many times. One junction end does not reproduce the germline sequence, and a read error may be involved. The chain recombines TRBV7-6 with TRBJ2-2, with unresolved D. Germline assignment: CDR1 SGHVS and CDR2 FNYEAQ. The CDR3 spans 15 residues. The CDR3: CASSPRYPKTGELFF. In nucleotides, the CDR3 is TGTGCCAGCAGCCCGCGGTACCCGAAGACCGGGGAGCTGTTTTTT.

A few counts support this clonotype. CDR3 DNA sequence: TGTGCCTGGAATCGGTTAGTCAGCGCCGTGACTGGAAACACCATATATTTT. Residues: CAWNRLVSAVTGNTIYF. The chain is built from TRBV30 and TRBJ1-3; D remains unclear. Per the germline V gene, CDR1 is GTSNPN and CDR2 is SVGIG (reference sequence). The CDR3 has 17 residues. Trimming shortened V by 4 bases and J by 2 bases, and 21 bases separated the two germline ends.

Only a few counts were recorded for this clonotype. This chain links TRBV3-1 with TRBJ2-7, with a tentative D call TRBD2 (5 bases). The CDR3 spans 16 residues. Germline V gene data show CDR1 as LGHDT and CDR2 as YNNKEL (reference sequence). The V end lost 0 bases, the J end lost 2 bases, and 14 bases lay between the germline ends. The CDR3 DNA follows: TGTGCCAGCAGCCAAGATAAGGAGGACCTAACCTACGAGCAGTACTTC. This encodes CASSQDKEDLTYEQYF.

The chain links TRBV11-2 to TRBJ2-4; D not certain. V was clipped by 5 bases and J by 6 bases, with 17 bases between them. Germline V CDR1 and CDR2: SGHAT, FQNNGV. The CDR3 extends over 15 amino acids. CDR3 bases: TGTGCCAGCAGCCGTTTAGACGGAGATCTAAACATTCAGTACTTC. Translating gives CASSRLDGDLNIQYF.

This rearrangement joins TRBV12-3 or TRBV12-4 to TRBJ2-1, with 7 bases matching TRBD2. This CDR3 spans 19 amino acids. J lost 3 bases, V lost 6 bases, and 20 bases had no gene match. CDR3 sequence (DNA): TGTGCCAGCAGAGGGCGGGGGTCCGCCACCCCGGGGAACTACAATGAGCAGTTCTTC. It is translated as CASRGRGSATPGNYNEQFF.